This TCR beta chain was captured in a study of blood T cell repertoires in COVID-19 (dated by TCRdb to about 2020). Background on the whole study: Collaborator samples came from the United States, Italy and Spain and covered acute and convalescent phases of COVID-19. The material from the prospective study consisted of cDNA or gDNA derived from T cells, B-cell-depleted T cells, or PBMCs. Deeply sampled blood TCRbeta repertoires from subjects exposed to, actively infected with, or recovered from COVID-19 were included in the dataset. A freely available public database, intended as a resource for researchers studying the immune response to SARS-CoV-2, is where the repertoires were released. Samples came from the ongoing ImmuneRACE study (first 160 participants) plus 1,254 subjects from 6 global collaborators. A de-identified subject ID, COVID-19 status, age in years and sex were almost always included in the sample metadata. Where available, HLA class I and class II types were taken from metadata supplied by the sample provider and were not determined by assay-based typing. The paper's findings and limits, for the study overall: The amount of clinical and demographic metadata varied by source and participant and was provided uncurated.

The collaborating institutions used their own protocols to collect whole blood in K2EDTA tubes. For TCRbeta analysis, collaborator samples were shipped as frozen whole blood, as isolated PBMCs, or as DNA extracted from either sample type. TCRbeta CDR3 regions were amplified from genomic DNA by means of the immunoSEQ Assay, a bias-controlled multiplex PCR. For the original study's pipeline: The number of nucleated cells in each sample was estimated by amplification of reference gene primers within the assay. Sequence reads were collapsed and filtered to measure the absolute abundance of every unique TCRbeta CDR3 rearrangement. For each sample, productive Simpson clonality was calculated as the square root of Simpson's diversity index across productive rearrangements. The source is immuneACCESS, and TCRdb retained only in-frame sequences with V and J called. Part of the clones is not carried over; for the studies checked, unresolved V genes explain less than half of this, and the remainder is unexplained. V, J and clone size were drawn from that table, and D and trimming were deduced from the DNA. This sample gives about 260,000 clones in total; over 75% of them show up just once. In total, the top ten clones hold approximately 12% of the sample.

Of note for this clone: The clone's antigen remains unknown. Qualities for individual bases were not recorded, and no much larger clone is one base off.

The CDR3 sequence holds 14 residues, the cysteine and phenylalanine included. The sequence is cut down to CDR3 DNA, 42 bases in frame from base 1. The germline V gene yields KGHSH for CDR1 and LQKENI for CDR2. The junction shows trimming of 3 bases on V and 0 bases on J, plus 6 bases between the germline ends. The material sequenced was peripheral blood. The V and J genes are TRBV18 and TRBJ1-3, with the D gene uncertain. This TCR was recovered from a human donor in a cohort sampled during active COVID-19. The CDR3: CASSPNNSGNTIYF. The nucleotides read TGTGCCAGCTCACCGAACAACTCTGGAAACACCATATATTTT. The full variable domain, with segments outside the CDR3 supplied by the reference TRBV18 and TRBJ1-3 proteins, appears as NAGVMQNPRHLVRRRGQEARLRCSPMKGHSHVYWYRQLPEEGLKFMVYLQKENIIDESGMPKERFSAEFPKEGPSILRIQQVVRGDSAAYFCASSPNNSGNTIYFGEGSWLTVV.